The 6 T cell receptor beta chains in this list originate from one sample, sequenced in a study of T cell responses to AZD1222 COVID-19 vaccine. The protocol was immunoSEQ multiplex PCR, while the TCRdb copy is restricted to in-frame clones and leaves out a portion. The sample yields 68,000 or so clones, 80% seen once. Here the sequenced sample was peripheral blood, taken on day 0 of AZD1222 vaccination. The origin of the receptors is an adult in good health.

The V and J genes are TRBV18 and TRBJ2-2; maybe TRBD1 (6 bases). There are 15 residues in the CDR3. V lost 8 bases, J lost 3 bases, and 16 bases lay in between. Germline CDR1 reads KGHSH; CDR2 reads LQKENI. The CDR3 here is CASDHLAGDTGELFF. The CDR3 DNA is TGTGCCAGCGATCACCTGGCAGGGGACACCGGGGAGCTGTTTTTT.

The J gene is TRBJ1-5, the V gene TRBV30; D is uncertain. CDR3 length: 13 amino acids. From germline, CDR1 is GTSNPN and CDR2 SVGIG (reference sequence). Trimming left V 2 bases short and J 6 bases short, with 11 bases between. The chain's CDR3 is CAWSFRAGQPQHF. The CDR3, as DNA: TGTGCCTGGAGTTTTCGGGCCGGTCAGCCCCAGCATTTT. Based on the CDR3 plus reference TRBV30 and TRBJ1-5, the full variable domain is SQTIHQWPATLVQPVGSPLSLECTVEGTSNPNLYWYRQAAGRGLQLLFYSVGIGQISSEVPQNLSASRPQDRQFILSSKKLLLSDSGFYLCAWSFRAGQPQHFGDGTRLSIL.

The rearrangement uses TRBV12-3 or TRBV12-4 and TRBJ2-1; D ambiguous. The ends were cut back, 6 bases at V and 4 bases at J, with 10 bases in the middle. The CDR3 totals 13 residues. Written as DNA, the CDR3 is TGTGCCAGCAGCCCCGAATTATACAATGAGCAGTTCTTC. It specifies CASSPELYNEQFF.

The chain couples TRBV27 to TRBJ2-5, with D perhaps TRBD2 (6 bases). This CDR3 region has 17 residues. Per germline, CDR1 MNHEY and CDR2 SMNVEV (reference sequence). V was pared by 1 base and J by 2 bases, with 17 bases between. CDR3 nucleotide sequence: TGTGCCAGCAGTTTATTCGGTCTACTCGCGGGGCAAGAGACCCAGTACTTC. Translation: CASSLFGLLAGQETQYF.

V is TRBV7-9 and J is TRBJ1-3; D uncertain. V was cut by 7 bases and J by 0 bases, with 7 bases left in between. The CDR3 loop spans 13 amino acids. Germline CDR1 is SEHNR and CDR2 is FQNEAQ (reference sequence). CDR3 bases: TGTGCCAGCAAACGGATCTCTGGAAACACCATATATTTT. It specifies CASKRISGNTIYF.

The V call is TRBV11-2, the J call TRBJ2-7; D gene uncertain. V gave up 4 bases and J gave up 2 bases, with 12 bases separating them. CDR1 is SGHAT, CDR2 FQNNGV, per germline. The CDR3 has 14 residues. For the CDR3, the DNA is TGTGCCAGCAGCTCCCCGGTAGGAACCTACGAGCAGTACTTC. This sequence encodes CASSSPVGTYEQYF.